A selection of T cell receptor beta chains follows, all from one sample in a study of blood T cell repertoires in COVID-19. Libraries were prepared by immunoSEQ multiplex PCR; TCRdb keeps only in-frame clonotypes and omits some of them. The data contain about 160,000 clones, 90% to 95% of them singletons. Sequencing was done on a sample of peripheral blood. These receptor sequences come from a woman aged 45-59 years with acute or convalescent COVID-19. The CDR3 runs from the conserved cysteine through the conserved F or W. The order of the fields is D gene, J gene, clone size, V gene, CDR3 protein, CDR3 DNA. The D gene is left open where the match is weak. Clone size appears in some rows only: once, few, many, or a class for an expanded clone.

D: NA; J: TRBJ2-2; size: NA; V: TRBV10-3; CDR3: CAISHTGTGELFF; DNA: TGTGCCATCAGTCACACAGGGACCGGGGAGCTGTTTTTT
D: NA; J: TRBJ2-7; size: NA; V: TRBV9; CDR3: CASSSSLELEQYF; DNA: TGTGCCAGCAGCTCATCACTGGAGCTCGAGCAGTACTTC
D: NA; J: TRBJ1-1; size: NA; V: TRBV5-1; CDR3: CASSLHPASSGDRTEAFF; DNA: TGCGCCAGCAGCTTGCACCCAGCGAGTTCAGGGGACCGCACTGAAGCTTTCTTT
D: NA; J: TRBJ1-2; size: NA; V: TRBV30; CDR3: CAWSGRARGYTF; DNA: TGTGCCTGGAGTGGGAGGGCGAGGGGCTACACCTTC
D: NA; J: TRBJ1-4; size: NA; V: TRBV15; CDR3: CATSRAQTPAGEKLFF; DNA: TGTGCCACCAGCAGAGCACAGACCCCGGCGGGTGAAAAACTGTTTTTT
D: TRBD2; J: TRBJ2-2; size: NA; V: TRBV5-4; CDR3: CASSPTSGGRIGELFF; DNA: TGTGCCAGCAGCCCTACTAGCGGGGGACGAATCGGGGAGCTGTTTTTT
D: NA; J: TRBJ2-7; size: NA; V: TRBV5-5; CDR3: CASSPDSSYEQYF; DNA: TGTGCCAGCAGCCCAGACAGTTCCTACGAGCAGTACTTC
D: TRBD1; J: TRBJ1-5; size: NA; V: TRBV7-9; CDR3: CASSLGSGGVNQPQHF; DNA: TGTGCCAGCAGCTTAGGGTCAGGGGGCGTCAATCAGCCCCAGCATTTT
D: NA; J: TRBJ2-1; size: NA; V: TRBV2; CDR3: CASSEAGARVYNEQFF; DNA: TGTGCCAGCAGTGAAGCAGGAGCGAGGGTCTACAATGAGCAGTTCTTC
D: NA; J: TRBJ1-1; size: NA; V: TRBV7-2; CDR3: CASTPGIEAFF; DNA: TGTGCCAGCACTCCGGGAATTGAAGCTTTCTTT
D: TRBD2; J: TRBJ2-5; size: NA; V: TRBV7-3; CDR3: CASSPGTSGVQETQYF; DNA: TGTGCCAGCAGCCCTGGGACTAGCGGGGTACAAGAGACCCAGTACTTC
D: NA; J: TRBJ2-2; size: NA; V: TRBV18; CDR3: CASSRPGELFF; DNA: TGTGCCAGCTCACGGCCCGGGGAGCTGTTTTTT
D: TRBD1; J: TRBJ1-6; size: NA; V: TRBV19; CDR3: CASSIGQGLDSPLHF; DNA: TGTGCCAGTAGTATAGGACAGGGGTTGGATTCACCCCTCCACTTT
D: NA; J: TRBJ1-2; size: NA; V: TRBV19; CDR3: CASSPPGGVPYGYTF; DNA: TGTGCCAGTAGTCCTCCGGGTGGAGTACCATATGGCTACACCTTC
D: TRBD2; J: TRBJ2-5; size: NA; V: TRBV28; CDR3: CASSFLPTSGGLGAETQYF; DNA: TGTGCCAGCAGTTTTCTCCCGACTAGCGGGGGTTTAGGGGCAGAGACCCAGTACTTC
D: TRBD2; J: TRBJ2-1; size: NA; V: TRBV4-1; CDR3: CASSQDWPSGGANEQFF; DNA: TGCGCCAGCAGCCAAGATTGGCCTAGCGGGGGGGCGAATGAGCAGTTCTTC
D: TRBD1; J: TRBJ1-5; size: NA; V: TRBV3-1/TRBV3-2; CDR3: CASSQCGDRGRDQPQHF; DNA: TGTGCCAGCAGCCAATGCGGAGACAGGGGGCGGGATCAGCCCCAGCATTTT
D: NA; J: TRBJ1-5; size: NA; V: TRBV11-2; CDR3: CASSPRGGRDQPQHF; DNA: TGTGCCAGCAGCCCCCGGGGGGGGCGAGATCAGCCCCAGCATTTT
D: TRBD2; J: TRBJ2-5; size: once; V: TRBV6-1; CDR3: CASSDEAGGILVQETQYF; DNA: TGTGCCAGCAGTGATGAAGCGGGAGGGATACTGGTCCAAGAGACCCAGTACTTC
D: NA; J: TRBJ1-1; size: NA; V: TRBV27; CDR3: CASSFLPWQGRRNTEAFF; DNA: TGTGCCAGCAGTTTTCTACCTTGGCAGGGGCGCAGGAACACTGAAGCTTTCTTT
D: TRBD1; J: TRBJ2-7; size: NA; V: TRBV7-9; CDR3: CASSLTGGYEQYF; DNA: TGTGCCAGCAGCTTGACAGGGGGTTACGAGCAGTACTTC
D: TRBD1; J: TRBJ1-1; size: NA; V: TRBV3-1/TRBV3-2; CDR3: CASSQVQGATEAFF; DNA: TGTGCCAGCAGCCAAGTACAGGGGGCCACTGAAGCTTTCTTT
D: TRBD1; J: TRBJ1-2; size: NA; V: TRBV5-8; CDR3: CASSYGQVFNYGYTF; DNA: TGTGCCAGCAGCTATGGACAGGTCTTTAACTATGGCTACACCTTC
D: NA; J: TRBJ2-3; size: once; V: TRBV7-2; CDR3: CASSVRIYTDTQYF; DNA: TGTGCCAGCAGCGTCAGGATCTACACAGATACGCAGTATTTT
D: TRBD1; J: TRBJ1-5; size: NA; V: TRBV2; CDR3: CASRLQGARQPQHF; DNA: TGTGCCAGCAGGTTACAGGGGGCAAGGCAGCCCCAGCATTTT
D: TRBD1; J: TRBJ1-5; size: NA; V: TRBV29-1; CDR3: CSVPSPDRAHMSNQPQHF; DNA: TGCAGCGTTCCTTCACCGGACAGGGCCCATATGAGCAATCAGCCCCAGCATTTT
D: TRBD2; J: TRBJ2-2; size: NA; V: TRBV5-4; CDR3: CASSRGGTSNTGELFF; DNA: TGTGCCAGCAGCCGCGGGGGGACATCGAACACCGGGGAGCTGTTTTTT
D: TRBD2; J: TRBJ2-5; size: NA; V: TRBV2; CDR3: CASSGGASGRVETQYF; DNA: TGTGCCAGCAGTGGAGGGGCTAGCGGGAGGGTAGAGACCCAGTACTTC
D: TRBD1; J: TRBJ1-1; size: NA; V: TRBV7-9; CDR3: CASSPGTGGTEAFF; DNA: TGTGCCAGCAGCCCCGGGACAGGGGGGACTGAAGCTTTCTTT
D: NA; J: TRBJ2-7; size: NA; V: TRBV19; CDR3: CASSISGYEQYF; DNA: TGTGCCAGTAGTATCTCAGGGTACGAGCAGTACTTC
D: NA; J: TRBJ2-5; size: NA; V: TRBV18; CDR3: CASSPRAETGETQYF; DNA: TGTGCCAGCTCACCACGGGCAGAAACAGGGGAGACCCAGTACTTC
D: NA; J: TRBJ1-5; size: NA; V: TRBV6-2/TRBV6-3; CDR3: CASSLIGGLRSNQPQHF; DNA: TGTGCCAGCAGCCTCATTGGAGGGCTACGTAGCAATCAGCCCCAGCATTTT
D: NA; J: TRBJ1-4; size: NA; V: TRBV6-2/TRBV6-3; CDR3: CASSYSNFGRATNEKLFF; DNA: TGTGCCAGCAGTTACTCGAATTTCGGCCGGGCAACTAATGAAAAACTGTTTTTT
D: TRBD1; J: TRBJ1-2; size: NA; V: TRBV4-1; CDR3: CASSQIPYDREHGYTF; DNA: TGCGCCAGCAGCCAGATCCCTTACGACAGGGAGCATGGCTACACCTTC
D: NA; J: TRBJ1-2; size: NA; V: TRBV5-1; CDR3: CASSLDWGGGYGYTF; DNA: TGCGCCAGCAGCTTGGACTGGGGAGGAGGGTATGGCTACACCTTC
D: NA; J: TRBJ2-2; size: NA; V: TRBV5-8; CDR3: CASSLYSRGTGELFF; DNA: TGTGCCAGCAGCTTGTATTCCCGGGGCACCGGGGAGCTGTTTTTT
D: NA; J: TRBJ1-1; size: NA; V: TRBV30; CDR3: CAWSVGGLTEAFF; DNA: TGTGCCTGGAGTGTGGGAGGGTTAACTGAAGCTTTCTTT
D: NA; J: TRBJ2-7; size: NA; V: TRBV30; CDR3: CAWSVSSGDEQYF; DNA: TGTGCCTGGAGTGTAAGTTCGGGGGACGAGCAGTACTTC
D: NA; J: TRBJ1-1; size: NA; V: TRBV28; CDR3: CASSWQGLIGAFF; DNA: TGTGCCAGCAGTTGGCAGGGGCTGATAGGGGCTTTCTTT
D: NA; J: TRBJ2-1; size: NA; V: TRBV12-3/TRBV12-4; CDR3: CASMLTGYNEQFF; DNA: TGTGCCAGCATGTTGACTGGCTACAATGAGCAGTTCTTC
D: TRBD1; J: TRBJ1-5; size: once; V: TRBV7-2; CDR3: CASSIRTGPNQPQHF; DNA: TGTGCCAGCAGCATACGGACAGGGCCCAATCAGCCCCAGCATTTT
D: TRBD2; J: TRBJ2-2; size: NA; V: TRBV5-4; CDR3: CASSSLAGASTGELFF; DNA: TGTGCCAGCTCTTCATTAGCGGGAGCGAGCACCGGGGAGCTGTTTTTT
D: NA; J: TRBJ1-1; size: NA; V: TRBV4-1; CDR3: CASSQGGGRRAFF; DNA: TGCGCCAGCAGCCAAGGGGGGGGGCGCCGAGCTTTCTTT